Here is one T cell receptor (beta chain) with its context. Its antigen remains unidentified. TCRdb used MiXCR to reprocess the 5' RACE reads, holding one entry per CDR3 protein. Here the sample spans hundreds of thousands of distinct CDR3 sequences, less than 25% being singletons. The data belong to a study of CD8 T cells in ankylosing spondylitis. Germline V CDR1 and CDR2: MGHRA, YSYEKL. This CDR3 has 16 amino acids. V lost 4 bases and J 0 bases, leaving 13 bases between the germline ends. Study-wide results and limits: One TCR beta motif, made up of 7 or 8 highly homologous variants, appeared characteristic of ankylosing spondylitis blood. Existing reports had already noted some motif variants in reactive arthritis synovial fluid and blood.

This chain links TRBV4-1 with TRBJ2-1; D is perhaps TRBD2 (6 bases). The material sequenced was blood, either unsorted or a sorted T cell fraction (not recorded which). This sequence was found in a female donor with ankylosing spondylitis or in good health (not recorded which). The CDR3 nucleotides read TGCGCCAGCAGCCCTTTCCGGGACTCCTCCTACAATGAGCAGTTCTTC. This translates into CASSPFRDSSYNEQFF.